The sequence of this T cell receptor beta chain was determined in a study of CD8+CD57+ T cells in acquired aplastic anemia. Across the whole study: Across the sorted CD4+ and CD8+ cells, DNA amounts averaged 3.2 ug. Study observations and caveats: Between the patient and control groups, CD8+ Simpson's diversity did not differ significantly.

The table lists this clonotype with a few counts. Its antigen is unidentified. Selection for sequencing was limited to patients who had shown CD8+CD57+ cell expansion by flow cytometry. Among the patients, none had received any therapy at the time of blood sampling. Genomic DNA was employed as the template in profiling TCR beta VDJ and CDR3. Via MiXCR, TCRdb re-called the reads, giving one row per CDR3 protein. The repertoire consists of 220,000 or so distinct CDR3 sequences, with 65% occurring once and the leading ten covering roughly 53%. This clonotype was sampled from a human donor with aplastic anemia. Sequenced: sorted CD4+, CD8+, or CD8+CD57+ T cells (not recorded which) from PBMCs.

The CDR3 is CSVVGVGETQYF. The DNA of the CDR3 is TGCAGCGTTGTGGGTGTGGGAGAGACCCAGTACTTC. The V and J genes are TRBV29-1 and TRBJ2-5; D gene unclear. Trimming removed 4 bases at V and 4 bases at J, with 10 bases between. The length of the CDR3 is 12 residues. Germline V CDR1 and CDR2: SQVTM, ANQGSEA.